These T cell receptor beta chains were read from a single sample in a study of T-cell memory formation after mild COVID-19. TCRdb re-derived calls from the 5' RACE reads in MiXCR, one entry per CDR3 protein. This sample yields around 310,000 distinct CDR3 sequences, of which around an eighth are seen a single time; about 21% belongs to the top ten. Sequences were obtained from PBMCs or a T cell subset sorted from them (not recorded which). The origin of the receptors is a man aged 18 to 29 who had mild COVID-19 (a few samples of this study predate the infection). Cell type and time point are not known. Both conserved end residues are part of each CDR3. D genes are given only for firm matches. Only some rows state a clone size, as once, few, many or a class for expanded clones.

j_gene: TRBJ2-1; d_gene: TRBD2; v_gene: TRBV11-2; abundance: -; CDR3aa: CASSASSGGFYNEQFF; CDR3nt: TGTGCCAGCAGCGCTTCTAGCGGGGGTTTTTATAATGAGCAGTTCTTC
j_gene: TRBJ2-4; d_gene: TRBD2; v_gene: TRBV25-1; abundance: -; CDR3aa: CASSEGSASGGNIQYF; CDR3nt: TGTGCCAGCAGTGAAGGATCGGCTAGCGGGGGAAACATTCAGTACTTC
j_gene: TRBJ2-7; d_gene: -; v_gene: TRBV20-1; abundance: -; CDR3aa: CSANAGVVPYEQYF; CDR3nt: TGCAGTGCTAACGCCGGGGTTGTGCCCTACGAGCAGTACTTC
j_gene: TRBJ1-6; d_gene: TRBD1; v_gene: TRBV20-1; abundance: many; CDR3aa: CSVDPGTGFDSPLHF; CDR3nt: TGCAGTGTCGACCCCGGGACAGGGTTTGATTCACCCCTCCACTTT
j_gene: TRBJ2-1; d_gene: TRBD1; v_gene: TRBV5-5; abundance: few; CDR3aa: CASSPWTGSNEQFF; CDR3nt: TGTGCCAGCAGCCCCTGGACAGGGTCAAATGAGCAGTTCTTC
j_gene: TRBJ1-5; d_gene: TRBD1; v_gene: TRBV4-3; abundance: -; CDR3aa: CASSQGTGLNQPQHF; CDR3nt: TGCGCCAGCAGCCAAGGGACAGGGCTCAATCAGCCCCAGCATTTT
j_gene: TRBJ2-5; d_gene: -; v_gene: TRBV7-2; abundance: -; CDR3aa: CASSRQGLQETQYF; CDR3nt: TGTGCCAGCAGTCGTCAGGGACTCCAAGAGACCCAGTACTTC
j_gene: TRBJ2-3; d_gene: TRBD1; v_gene: TRBV11-3; abundance: few; CDR3aa: CASSRGQLYSTDTQYF; CDR3nt: TGTGCCAGCAGCCGGGGACAGCTCTATAGCACAGATACGCAGTATTTT
j_gene: TRBJ1-2; d_gene: -; v_gene: TRBV12-3/TRBV12-4; abundance: -; CDR3aa: CASSLSGTLYGYTF; CDR3nt: TGTGCCAGCAGCCTATCCGGGACCCTCTATGGCTACACCTTC
j_gene: TRBJ2-1; d_gene: TRBD1; v_gene: TRBV13; abundance: few; CDR3aa: CASLGQGNEQFF; CDR3nt: TGTGCCAGCCTGGGACAGGGGAATGAGCAGTTCTTC
j_gene: TRBJ1-3; d_gene: -; v_gene: TRBV5-1; abundance: -; CDR3aa: CASSLGGGSGNTIYF; CDR3nt: TGCGCCAGCAGCTTGGGTGGGGGCTCGGGAAACACCATATATTTT